The 3 T cell receptor beta chains reported below all come from one sample, sequenced in a study of blood T cell repertoires in COVID-19. Some clones are missing from TCRdb's copy, which holds only in-frame ones; the method was immunoSEQ multiplex PCR. Of about 310,000 clones in the sample, approximately 89% were seen once. Sequencing was performed on peripheral blood. Every receptor here comes from a woman between 45 and 60 years old who had recovered from COVID-19.

V usage is TRBV10-3 and J usage is TRBJ2-7; D is perhaps TRBD2 (6 bases). Germline CDR1 is ENHRY and CDR2 is SYGVKD. CDR3 size: 13 residues. Trimming took off 8 bases at V and 2 bases at J, with 13 bases between the two ends. The DNA of the CDR3 is TGTGCCATCCGACGGGAGAATGCCTACGAGCAGTACTTC. It translates to CAIRRENAYEQYF.

This chain connects TRBV18 to TRBJ2-7, with 7 bases fitting TRBD2. The length of the CDR3 is 14 residues. The V and J ends lost 3 bases and 3 bases, in that order; junction bases with no gene match: 5. Germline CDR1 KGHSH, CDR2 LQKENI. CDR3 coding DNA: TGTGCCAGCTCACCTTCTCTAGCGGACTACGAGCAGTACTTC. It encodes CASSPSLADYEQYF.

The chain couples TRBV7-2 to TRBJ2-2; D gene ambiguous. Germline-derived CDR1 and CDR2 are SGHTA and FQGNSA. The CDR3 covers 15 residues. Trimming removed 0 bases from V and 4 bases from J, with 9 bases in between. The CDR3 spells CASSLAVAVTGELFF. In nucleotides, the CDR3 is TGTGCCAGCAGCTTAGCGGTGGCGGTCACCGGGGAGCTGTTTTTT.